This entry lists 13 T cell receptor beta chains sequenced from one sample in a study of shared clonotypes between healthy human individuals. Here immunoSEQ multiplex PCR was the method, and the copy in TCRdb shows in-frame clones only, minus some. The sample includes over 2 million clones, about 94% of them seen just once. It was CD45RO-negative cells, positively selected for CCR7, that made up naive CD8 cells, with terminally differentiated effector memory CD45RA+ cells excluded. Sequenced sample: naive CD8+ T cells sorted from blood. The receptors shown here come from a man between 18 and 29 years old in good health.

This chain links TRBV11-2 with TRBJ2-7, with D hard to call. CDR3 length: 13 amino acids. Trimming took 3 bases from V and 3 from J, leaving 9 bases between them. Per germline, CDR1 SGHAT and CDR2 FQNNGV. The CDR3 is CASSFYSDYEQYF. DNA of the CDR3: TGTGCCAGCAGCTTCTACTCCGACTACGAGCAGTACTTC.

With respect to this clone: Other nucleotide sequences in the sample specify the same CDR3. The chain uses TRBV4-1 and TRBJ1-1, with D possibly being TRBD1 (5 bases). V lost 2 bases and J lost 1, with 8 bases in between. The CDR3 is 14 amino acids. Looked up from germline, CDR1 is MGHRA and CDR2 is YSYEKL. The CDR3 loop is CASSQIGGNTEAFF. The CDR3 region has the DNA TGCGCCAGCAGCCAAATCGGGGGGAACACTGAAGCTTTCTTT.

This chain joins TRBV7-8 and TRBJ2-5; D perhaps matches TRBD2 (6 bases). Germline V gene data show CDR1 as SGHVS and CDR2 as FQNEAQ. The length of the CDR3 is 16 residues. Between the trimmed V and J ends, which lost 0 bases and 3 bases, there was a span of 14 bases. DNA of the CDR3: TGTGCCAGCAGCTTAGCGCACCCTAGCGTGGAAGAGACCCAGTACTTC. This encodes CASSLAHPSVEETQYF.

This sequence joins TRBV2 and TRBJ2-3; D gene unclear. Germline CDR1 reads SNHLY; CDR2 reads FYNNEI. Deletions cut 4 bases from V and 1 base from J, with 15 bases between. The CDR3 length is 16 residues. The CDR3 region is CASSGWTSVGTDTQYF. The DNA of the CDR3 is TGTGCCAGCAGTGGTTGGACCTCAGTGGGCACAGATACGCAGTATTTT.

The rearrangement links TRBV9 to TRBJ1-6; D gene ambiguous. This CDR3 has 17 amino acids. Trimming removed 5 bases from V and 6 bases from J, with 21 bases in between. Germline V lookup: CDR1 SGDLS, CDR2 YYNGEE. CDR3 in amino acids: CASSEDPSTTLNSPLHF. DNA for the CDR3: TGTGCCAGCAGTGAAGACCCGTCTACAACACTTAATTCACCCCTCCACTTT.

The chain uses TRBV7-9 and TRBJ2-3; 8 positions agree with TRBD2. J gave up 1 base and V 4 bases, and 7 bases lay outside the gene matches. This CDR3 spans 16 amino acids. Germline V CDR1 and CDR2: SEHNR, FQNEAQ (reference sequence). The CDR3 spells CASSSFTGGGTDTQYF. The CDR3 DNA is TGTGCCAGCAGCTCCTTCACGGGGGGGGGCACAGATACGCAGTATTTT.

This chain joins TRBV6-5 and TRBJ2-3, with 7 positions matching TRBD1. There are 16 residues in the CDR3. Per germline, CDR1 MNHEY and CDR2 SVGAGI. V shed 0 bases, J shed 2 bases, and the junction held 5 bases outside the gene matches. DNA of the CDR3: TGTGCCAGCAGTTACTCTAGAACAGGGGTCACAGATACGCAGTATTTT. Translation: CASSYSRTGVTDTQYF.

The V and J genes are TRBV28 and TRBJ1-2, with D unresolved. Trimming left V 3 bases short and J 4 bases short, with 9 bases between. Germline CDR1 is MDHEN and CDR2 is SYDVKM. The CDR3 is 13 amino acids. This chain's CDR3 is CASSFSQSYGYTF. CDR3 nucleotides: TGTGCCAGCAGTTTTTCACAGAGCTATGGCTACACCTTC.

The chain combines TRBV13 with TRBJ1-4; 7 bases align to TRBD1. Germline CDR1 reads PRHDT; CDR2 reads FYEKMQ (reference sequence). J was trimmed by 7 bases and V by 4 bases; bases with no gene match: 6. The CDR3 has 14 amino acids. CDR3 DNA: TGTGCCAGCAGCTCACGACAGGGTAGTGAAAAACTGTTTTTT. This translates into CASSSRQGSEKLFF.

In this sample, this clone turned up once. V is TRBV30 and J is TRBJ2-7, with 8 bases lining up with TRBD2. With V trimmed by 3 bases and J by 5 bases, 6 bases remained unmatched. This CDR3 region has 13 residues. Germline CDR1 GTSNPN, CDR2 SVGIG (reference sequence). The CDR3 sequence: CAWRVAGLHEQYF. The CDR3 coding sequence is TGTGCCTGGAGAGTAGCGGGGTTGCACGAGCAGTACTTC.

J is TRBJ2-7 and V is TRBV5-1, with D perhaps TRBD1 (5 bases). Trimming stripped 4 bases from V and 2 bases from J, with 10 bases between. This CDR3 is 13 amino acids long. The germline V gene encodes CDR1 SGHRS and CDR2 YFSETQ. CDR3 sequence: CASSMTATYEQYF. In nucleotides, the CDR3 is TGCGCCAGCAGCATGACAGCGACCTACGAGCAGTACTTC.

This clone was recorded only once. V and J are TRBV6-5 and TRBJ1-4, with unresolved D. CDR1 and CDR2 from the germline V gene are MNHEY and SVGAGI. The CDR3 is made up of 14 amino acids. V lost 6 bases and J lost 0, with 8 bases in between. The DNA for the CDR3 is TGTGCCAGCAGCAGCACCTCAACTAATGAAAAACTGTTTTTT. Translating gives CASSSTSTNEKLFF.

The rearrangement links TRBV7-9 to TRBJ1-4, with D possibly TRBD1 on 6 matching bases. Germline V CDR1 and CDR2: SEHNR, FQNEAQ (reference sequence). With 3 bases removed from V and 7 bases from J, the gap between germline ends came to 9 bases. The length of the CDR3 is 13 residues. The CDR3 sequence: CASSLPGAEKLFF. The CDR3 DNA is TGTGCCAGCAGCTTGCCAGGGGCTGAAAAACTGTTTTTT.